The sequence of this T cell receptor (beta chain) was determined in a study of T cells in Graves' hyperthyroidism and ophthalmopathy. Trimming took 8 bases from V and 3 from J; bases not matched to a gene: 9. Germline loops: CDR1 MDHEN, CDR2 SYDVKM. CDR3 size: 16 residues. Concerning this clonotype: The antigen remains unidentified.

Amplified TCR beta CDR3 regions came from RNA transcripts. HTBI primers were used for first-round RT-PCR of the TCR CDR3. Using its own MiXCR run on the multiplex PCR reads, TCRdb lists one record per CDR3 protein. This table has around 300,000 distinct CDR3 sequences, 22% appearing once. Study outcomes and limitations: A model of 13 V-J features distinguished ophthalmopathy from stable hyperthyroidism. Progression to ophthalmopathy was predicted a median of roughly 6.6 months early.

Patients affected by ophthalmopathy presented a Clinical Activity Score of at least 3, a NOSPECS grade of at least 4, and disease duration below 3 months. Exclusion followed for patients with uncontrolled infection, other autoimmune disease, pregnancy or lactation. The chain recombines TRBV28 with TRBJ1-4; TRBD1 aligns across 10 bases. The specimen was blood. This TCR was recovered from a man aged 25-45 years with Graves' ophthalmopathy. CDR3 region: CASEGQGEGANEKLFF. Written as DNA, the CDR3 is TGTGCCAGCGAAGGACAGGGGGAAGGTGCTAATGAAAAACTGTTTTTT.